A selection of T cell receptor beta chains follows, all from one sample in a study of blood T cell repertoires in COVID-19. Assay used: immunoSEQ multiplex PCR; TCRdb lists only in-frame clones, some missing. The sample lists tens of thousands of clones; approximately 83% were seen once. Sequencing input: peripheral blood. These receptors all stem from a woman of 80 years or more with acute or convalescent COVID-19. The CDR3 runs from the conserved cysteine through the conserved F or W. The D gene is left open where the match is weak. Some rows mark clone size as missing; the rest say once, few, many or name a class of expanded clone.

j_call: TRBJ2-5
d_call: TRBD1
v_call: TRBV7-9
clone_size: few
cdr3_aa: CASSWTGAETQYF
cdr3_nt: TGTGCCAGCAGCTGGACAGGGGCAGAGACCCAGTACTTC

j_call: TRBJ2-1
d_call: -
v_call: TRBV7-2
clone_size: -
cdr3_aa: CASSLVWAGGNEQFF
cdr3_nt: TGTGCCAGCAGCTTAGTGTGGGCAGGGGGGAATGAGCAGTTCTTC

j_call: TRBJ1-4
d_call: -
v_call: TRBV27
clone_size: -
cdr3_aa: CASKIGTSYEKLFF
cdr3_nt: TGTGCCAGCAAAATAGGGACATCATATGAAAAACTGTTTTTT

j_call: TRBJ1-2
d_call: -
v_call: TRBV12-3/TRBV12-4
clone_size: -
cdr3_aa: CASSPQGPSGYTF
cdr3_nt: TGTGCCAGCAGTCCGCAGGGTCCAAGTGGCTACACCTTC

j_call: TRBJ2-6
d_call: -
v_call: TRBV7-2
clone_size: -
cdr3_aa: CASDKGTLRSGANVLTF
cdr3_nt: TGTGCCAGCGACAAGGGGACACTTAGATCTGGGGCCAACGTCCTGACTTTC

j_call: TRBJ2-1
d_call: -
v_call: TRBV6-2/TRBV6-3
clone_size: -
cdr3_aa: CASSPRGSALYNEQFF
cdr3_nt: TGTGCCAGCAGCCCCAGGGGCAGCGCTCTTTACAATGAGCAGTTCTTC

j_call: TRBJ2-7
d_call: TRBD2
v_call: TRBV11-3
clone_size: once
cdr3_aa: CASSSRLAGVSSYEQYF
cdr3_nt: TGTGCCAGCAGCTCGCGACTAGCGGGAGTGAGCTCCTACGAGCAGTACTTC

j_call: TRBJ2-3
d_call: TRBD2
v_call: TRBV7-8
clone_size: -
cdr3_aa: CASSPHAGGPDTQYF
cdr3_nt: TGTGCCAGCAGCCCCCATGCGGGAGGCCCCGATACGCAGTATTTT

j_call: TRBJ2-3
d_call: -
v_call: TRBV7-2
clone_size: -
cdr3_aa: CASSLVWSSTDTQYF
cdr3_nt: TGTGCCAGCAGCTTAGTGTGGAGCAGCACAGATACGCAGTATTTT

j_call: TRBJ2-2
d_call: -
v_call: TRBV24-1
clone_size: -
cdr3_aa: CATGPQDYNTGELFF
cdr3_nt: TGTGCCACGGGCCCGCAGGACTATAACACCGGGGAGCTGTTTTTT

j_call: TRBJ2-3
d_call: -
v_call: TRBV19
clone_size: -
cdr3_aa: CASSIRYSTDTQYF
cdr3_nt: TGTGCCAGTAGTATCCGCTATAGCACAGATACGCAGTATTTT

j_call: TRBJ1-4
d_call: TRBD1
v_call: TRBV3-1/TRBV3-2
clone_size: -
cdr3_aa: CASSRGTANEKLFF
cdr3_nt: TGTGCCAGCAGCCGGGGGACAGCTAATGAAAAACTGTTTTTT

j_call: TRBJ2-7
d_call: -
v_call: TRBV2
clone_size: few
cdr3_aa: CASSPFSGWTYEQYF
cdr3_nt: TGTGCCAGCAGCCCCTTTAGCGGATGGACTTACGAGCAGTACTTC

j_call: TRBJ1-2
d_call: TRBD1
v_call: TRBV12-5
clone_size: -
cdr3_aa: CASGLDRGGGYTF
cdr3_nt: TGTGCTAGTGGCCTCGACAGGGGCGGGGGCTACACCTTC

j_call: TRBJ2-6
d_call: -
v_call: TRBV7-2
clone_size: -
cdr3_aa: CASSSRYLGANVLTF
cdr3_nt: TGTGCCAGCAGCTCGCGGTATTTGGGGGCCAACGTCCTGACTTTC

j_call: TRBJ1-1
d_call: -
v_call: TRBV9
clone_size: once
cdr3_aa: CASSAHMNTEAFF
cdr3_nt: TGTGCCAGCAGCGCACACATGAACACTGAAGCTTTCTTT

j_call: TRBJ2-5
d_call: TRBD2
v_call: TRBV3-1/TRBV3-2
clone_size: once
cdr3_aa: CASSPPSGGETQYF
cdr3_nt: TGTGCCAGCAGCCCCCCTAGCGGGGGGGAGACCCAGTACTTC

j_call: TRBJ1-4
d_call: -
v_call: TRBV30
clone_size: once
cdr3_aa: CAWSAGGGNEKLFF
cdr3_nt: TGTGCCTGGAGTGCCGGAGGTGGTAATGAAAAACTGTTTTTT

j_call: TRBJ2-3
d_call: -
v_call: TRBV24-1
clone_size: -
cdr3_aa: CATSDLGEVAQYF
cdr3_nt: TGTGCCACCAGTGATTTGGGTGAGGTGGCGCAGTATTTT

j_call: TRBJ2-7
d_call: -
v_call: TRBV7-2
clone_size: -
cdr3_aa: CASSQNPLYVYEQYF
cdr3_nt: TGTGCCAGCAGCCAAAACCCCCTCTATGTTTACGAGCAGTACTTC

j_call: TRBJ2-2
d_call: -
v_call: TRBV27
clone_size: -
cdr3_aa: CASSLRSANTGELFF
cdr3_nt: TGTGCCAGCAGTTTGAGGAGTGCGAACACCGGGGAGCTGTTTTTT

j_call: TRBJ2-5
d_call: -
v_call: TRBV20-1
clone_size: -
cdr3_aa: CSASGQGLETQYF
cdr3_nt: TGCAGTGCTAGTGGTCAGGGATTGGAGACCCAGTACTTC

j_call: TRBJ2-7
d_call: -
v_call: TRBV7-9
clone_size: medium-sized
cdr3_aa: CASSYGRGSLEQYF
cdr3_nt: TGTGCCAGCAGCTATGGGCGGGGTTCCCTCGAGCAGTACTTC

j_call: TRBJ2-3
d_call: TRBD1
v_call: TRBV29-1
clone_size: -
cdr3_aa: CSVDRTGGSDTQYF
cdr3_nt: TGCAGCGTTGATCGGACAGGGGGATCAGATACGCAGTATTTT

j_call: TRBJ1-1
d_call: -
v_call: TRBV10-3
clone_size: -
cdr3_aa: CAISESNRESTEAFF
cdr3_nt: TGTGCCATCAGTGAGTCTAACAGAGAAAGCACTGAAGCTTTCTTT

j_call: TRBJ2-1
d_call: -
v_call: TRBV5-1
clone_size: -
cdr3_aa: CASSLGSEDNEQFF
cdr3_nt: TGCGCCAGCAGCTTGGGTAGCGAAGACAATGAGCAGTTCTTC

j_call: TRBJ2-5
d_call: TRBD2
v_call: TRBV11-2
clone_size: -
cdr3_aa: CASSFTSGRPQETQYF
cdr3_nt: TGTGCCAGCAGCTTTACTAGCGGGAGGCCCCAAGAGACCCAGTACTTC

j_call: TRBJ2-1
d_call: -
v_call: TRBV7-2
clone_size: medium-sized
cdr3_aa: CASSPLVGATGEQFF
cdr3_nt: TGTGCCAGCAGCCCCCTGGTCGGAGCCACGGGGGAGCAGTTCTTC

j_call: TRBJ2-3
d_call: -
v_call: TRBV11-2
clone_size: -
cdr3_aa: CASSSGQPSTDTQYF
cdr3_nt: TGTGCCAGCAGCTCGGGACAACCGAGCACAGATACGCAGTATTTT

j_call: TRBJ2-7
d_call: TRBD2
v_call: TRBV5-1
clone_size: -
cdr3_aa: CASSLTSGATYEQYF
cdr3_nt: TGCGCCAGCAGCCTGACTAGCGGTGCGACCTACGAGCAGTACTTC

j_call: TRBJ2-1
d_call: -
v_call: TRBV7-3
clone_size: -
cdr3_aa: CASSLTQYPHNEQFF
cdr3_nt: TGTGCCAGCAGCTTAACACAATACCCCCACAATGAGCAGTTCTTC